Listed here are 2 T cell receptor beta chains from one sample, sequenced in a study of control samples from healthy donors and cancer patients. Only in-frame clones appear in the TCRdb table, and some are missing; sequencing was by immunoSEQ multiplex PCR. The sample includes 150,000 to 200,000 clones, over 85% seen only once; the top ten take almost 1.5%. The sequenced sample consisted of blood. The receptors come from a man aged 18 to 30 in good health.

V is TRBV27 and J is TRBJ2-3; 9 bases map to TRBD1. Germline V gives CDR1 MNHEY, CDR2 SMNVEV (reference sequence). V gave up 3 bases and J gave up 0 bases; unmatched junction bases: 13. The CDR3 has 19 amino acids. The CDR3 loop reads CASSFRGQGIGKSTDTQYF. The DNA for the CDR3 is TGTGCCAGCAGTTTCCGGGGACAGGGCATTGGGAAAAGCACAGATACGCAGTATTTT.

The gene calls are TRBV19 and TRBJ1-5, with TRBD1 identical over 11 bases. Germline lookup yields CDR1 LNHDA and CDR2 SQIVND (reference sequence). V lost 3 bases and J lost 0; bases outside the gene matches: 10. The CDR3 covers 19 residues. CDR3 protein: CASSMSRTGGAYSNQPQHF. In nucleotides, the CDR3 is TGTGCCAGTAGTATGTCACGGACAGGGGGCGCCTATAGCAATCAGCCCCAGCATTTT.